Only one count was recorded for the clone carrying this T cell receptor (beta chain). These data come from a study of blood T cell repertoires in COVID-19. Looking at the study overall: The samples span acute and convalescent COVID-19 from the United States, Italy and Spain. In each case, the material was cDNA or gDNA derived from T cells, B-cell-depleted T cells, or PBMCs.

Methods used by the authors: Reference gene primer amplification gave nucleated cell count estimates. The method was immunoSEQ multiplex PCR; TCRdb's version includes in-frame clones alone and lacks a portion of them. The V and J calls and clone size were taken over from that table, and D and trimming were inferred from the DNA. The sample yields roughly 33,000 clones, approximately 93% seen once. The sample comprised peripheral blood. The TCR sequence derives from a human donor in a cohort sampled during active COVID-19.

In DNA, the CDR3 is TGCGCCAGCAGTGAGTCGGGACGGCCGATCACAGGGGGCTACACCTTC. This gives the protein CASSESGRPITGGYTF. J is TRBJ1-2 and V is TRBV10-2; maybe TRBD1 (6 bases). The CDR3 loop spans 16 amino acids. The V gene lost 0 bases and the J gene lost 8 bases, with 19 bases spanning the gap. Germline V gives CDR1 WSHSY, CDR2 SAAADI.